These 10 T cell receptor beta chains were sequenced from one sample in a study of TIL therapy for anti-PD-1-resistant metastatic lung cancer. The time point was: pre-treatment sample, taken before nivolumab and TIL therapy. The tumor samples were excised metastases, mostly pleural nodules or supraclavicular lymph nodes. The libraries were made with immunoSEQ v3. Using immunoSEQ multiplex PCR, the repertoire was profiled, and TCRdb retains in-frame clones only, with some absent. The table records some 90,000 clones, roughly 65% of them present only once. Here the sequenced sample was tumor tissue, taken at baseline. Source of these receptors: a person between 25 and 79 years old with non-small cell lung cancer.

The chain recombines TRBV24-1 with TRBJ2-6; TRBD2 matches at 8 bases. CDR3 length: 19 residues. The V gene end was trimmed by 1 base and the J gene end by 1 base; junction bases not matched to a gene: 8. Germline loops: CDR1 KGHDR, CDR2 SFDVKD. CDR3 in DNA: TGTGCCACCAGTGATTTTCGGGAGGGCCTGACTTCTGGGGCCAACGTCCTGACTTTC. Translating gives CATSDFREGLTSGANVLTF.

The V and J genes are TRBV7-9 and TRBJ1-1, with 10 nucleotides matching TRBD1. The CDR3 is 16 residues long. Germline assignment: CDR1 SEHNR and CDR2 FQNEAQ (reference sequence). V lost 5 bases, J lost 3 bases, and 9 bases stayed unmatched. In DNA, the CDR3 is TGTGCCAGCAGCCCCCCGGGACAGGGGCCATACACTGAAGCTTTCTTT. This codes for CASSPPGQGPYTEAFF.

J is TRBJ2-1 and V is TRBV12-3 or TRBV12-4; D is undetermined. The CDR3 is 12 residues long. Trimming removed 5 bases at V and 13 bases at J, with 15 bases between. CDR3 residues: CASSPQFSDQFF. In nucleotides, the CDR3 is TGTGCCAGCAGTCCGCAGTTCTCCGATCAGTTCTTC.

The rearrangement uses TRBV11-3 and TRBJ2-1; unclear D gene. V was shortened by 2 bases and J by 5 bases, with 4 bases between the two germline ends. The CDR3 contains 12 residues. CDR1 and CDR2 (germline): SGHNT, YENEEA. The CDR3 loop is CASSLRNNEQFF. The CDR3, as DNA: TGTGCCAGCAGCTTACGGAACAATGAGCAGTTCTTC.

The V gene is TRBV28, the J gene TRBJ1-2, with D tentatively TRBD1 (5 bases). Deletions cut 2 bases from V and 3 bases from J, with 13 bases between. CDR1 is MDHEN, CDR2 SYDVKM, per germline. The CDR3 length is 15 residues. CDR3 sequence: CASSLGRGIDYGYTF. The CDR3 DNA is TGTGCCAGCAGTTTAGGAAGGGGCATCGACTATGGCTACACCTTC.

The chain links TRBV27 to TRBJ2-7; D may be TRBD1 (6 bases). The V end lost 6 bases, the J end lost 2 bases, and 17 bases lay between the germline ends. The CDR3 has 15 residues. CDR1 is MNHEY and CDR2 is SMNVEV in the germline V gene (reference sequence). CDR3 amino acids: CASRRLLGAPYEQYF. CDR3 nucleotide sequence: TGTGCCAGCAGACGACTCCTGGGGGCCCCCTACGAGCAGTACTTC.

This clone was observed a handful of times. V and J are TRBV15 and TRBJ1-1, with a possible D match to TRBD1 (6 bases). Looked up from germline, CDR1 is LNHNV and CDR2 is YYDKDF (reference sequence). With 2 bases removed from V and 4 bases from J, the gap between germline ends came to 17 bases. This CDR3 is 16 amino acids long. CDR3 in amino acids: CATSRSGQTPGTEAFF. In nucleotides, the CDR3 is TGTGCCACCAGCAGATCCGGACAGACCCCTGGCACTGAAGCTTTCTTT.

This chain links TRBV28 with TRBJ2-5, with TRBD2 identical over 8 bases. From germline, CDR1 is MDHEN and CDR2 SYDVKM. CDR3 length: 14 amino acids. Trimming cost V 10 bases and J 4 bases; bases outside gene matches: 11. The CDR3, as DNA: TGTGCCACCGGGGGAGCGGGGGTCATAGAGACCCAGTACTTC. It translates to CATGGAGVIETQYF.

The chain is built from TRBV6-1 and TRBJ1-5, with 8 positions matching TRBD1. From germline, CDR1 is MNHNS and CDR2 SASEGT. J gave up 5 bases and V 4 bases, and 10 bases lay outside the gene matches. The CDR3 is 16 residues long. CDR3 in DNA: TGTGCCAGCAGTGTAAGCGGCAGGGGGCATTATCAGCCCCAGCATTTT. This encodes CASSVSGRGHYQPQHF.

The chain joins TRBV6-2 or TRBV6-3 to TRBJ1-6; 7 bases are shared with TRBD1. Germline CDR1 is MNHEY and CDR2 is SVGEGT. V was pared by 4 bases and J by 9 bases, with 9 bases of the junction left unmatched. The CDR3 covers 15 residues. The CDR3 DNA reads as TGTGCCAGCAGTTCCTCCGACAGGGAAAGTTCACCCCTCCACTTT. Translated: CASSSSDRESSPLHF.